This T cell receptor beta chain originates from a study of cytomegalovirus exposure and HLA in healthy donors (dated by TCRdb to 2015 to 2018). Turning to the overall study: An earlier analysis of roughly 630 of the donors reported 250 to 300 Gb of sequence data and some 120 million unique TCR beta sequences from 150 million to 200 million T cells. An early release that covered 500 to 800 HLA-typed donors contained approximately 300 gigabases of sequencing data and some 87 million unique TCR sequences. Of the roughly 410 genotyped donors, 70% to 90% were placed in the genetic ancestry cluster associated with self-reported Caucasian donors. The study aimed to test whether cataloging public T cell receptors could reveal signatures of past pathogen exposure. Using immunosequencing, the study profiled T cell repertoires from 500 to 800 subjects and related those repertoires to cytomegalovirus serostatus. In addition to the first cohort of roughly 700 subjects, a separate validation cohort of approximately 130 different subjects was used. The study combined high-throughput TCR immunosequencing, statistical association of individual TCRs with disease status, and machine learning to predict cytomegalovirus infection status. A later analysis re-examined previously published TCR beta repertoires from over 500 donors and added high-resolution HLA genotyping to investigate patterns of TCR occurrence. Rather than drawing on any new phenotypic data, the later analysis identified candidate immune exposures from TCR beta sequences and the way those sequences occurred across donors. An earlier analysis of 587 of the donors applied high-throughput TCR beta sequencing to assess whether each TCR beta V gene segment acted as functional or pseudogenic. Donor age, sex, ethnicity and CMV serostatus were compiled together with the repertoire data. A later genetic analysis took genome-wide SNP genotypes for about 65% of the roughly 670 donors and used that subset as a discovery cohort. Every discovery cohort repertoire had been produced on one sequencing platform. Both class I and class II loci were covered by HLA typing, at four-digit resolution. Typing coverage varied by locus: roughly 629-640 donors for A, B, C, DRB1 and DQB1; more than 500 for DQA1; nearly 610 for DPA1; 450 to 480 for DPB1. Because of strong linkage in the cohort, roughly five DR-DQ haplotypes were treated as single units for association and clustering. Across roughly 420 genotyped donors of the cohort, an average of roughly 200,000 unique TCR beta nucleotide sequences per donor were sequenced, and approximately 19% of those sequences were non-productive.

The cohort comprised 670 or so healthy bone marrow donors. All cohort members were sampled while nominally healthy, although unrecorded immune exposures were likely present. The donor tested CMV seronegative, placing the donor among the 300 to 400 seronegative members of the cohort. A peripheral blood sample was provided by each donor, and peripheral blood mononuclear cells were used for TCR beta sequencing. The Qiagen DNeasy Blood Extraction Kit was used to extract genomic DNA from the blood cell samples. Library prep was done by the immunoSEQ multiplex PCR assay. A mixture of 60 forward primers for TCR Vbeta segments and 13 reverse primers for TCR Jbeta segments was used in the multiplex PCR. The CDR3 region of rearranged TCR beta genes was amplified from genomic DNA with a multiplex PCR assay. The amplified TCR beta libraries were sequenced on the Illumina HiSeq System as 87-base-pair reads. In the paper's pipeline: Across the roughly 700 repertoires, a later analysis counted 60 million to 90 million unique TCR beta chains, roughly 11 million of which were shared by at least two donors. Raw reads were error-corrected and collapsed into unique sequences with a nearest-neighbor algorithm that merged closely related sequences to remove PCR and sequencing errors. V, D and J gene segments were assigned by aligning CDR3 sequences to IMGT reference sequences. Each retained sequence needed at least a six-nucleotide match to both a V gene segment and a J gene segment. A rearrangement counted as productive if the CDR3 had no stop codons and remained in frame with V and J, and every other rearrangement counted as non-productive. CDR3 was defined by IMGT convention, running from the second conserved V-encoded cysteine to the conserved J-encoded phenylalanine. The earlier analysis of 500 to 750 of the donors excluded any sequence lacking an unambiguous match to a single V gene segment. In an earlier analysis of some 590 of the donors, a V segment was called functional when productive rearrangements were above 56.7%, and segregating when the standard deviation between donors exceeded 5%. A statistical classification framework was built for diagnosing cytomegalovirus status from the catalog of TCR beta chain sequences. In a later analysis, TCR nucleotide sequences were compared against IMGT/GENE-DB human TR gene sequences so that V and J genes could be assigned. Using the TCRdist pipeline, a later analysis assigned CDR3 sequences along with most-parsimonious VDJ recombination scenarios. A later analysis defined each TCR beta chain by its CDR3 amino acid sequence plus V-gene family, and excluded reads lacking a unique V-gene family. As a way to deal with suspected cross-contamination and a sequencing artifact, a later analysis dropped approximately 590 nucleotide sequences that were highly shared and had low generation probability. A later analysis calculated a clonal expansion index for each public chain from normalized within-repertoire ranks of inferred template counts. A later analysis computed generation probabilities with a VDJ recombination model fitted to out-of-frame rearrangements, and checked the results against IGoR. In a later analysis, hypergeometric tests were used to score TCR-TCR, TCR-HLA and TCR-CMV co-occurrence, with a repertoire-size bias correction applied to TCR pairs. False discovery rates were estimated in a later analysis by permuting HLA or CMV assignments 20 times. In a later analysis, co-occurring TCRs were grouped using DBSCAN, with TCRdist sequence similarity added in when clustering inside HLA-allele-positive subsets. Co-occurrence clustering excluded repertoires with fewer than 30,000 or more than 120,000 public chains, plus five with anomalous nucleotide sharing. TCRdb limited this immuneACCESS table to in-frame rearrangements with V and J called. A share of clones is missing; checked studies link under half to unresolved V genes, and the rest is unexplained. That table is the source of V, J and clone size, and D and trimming were worked out from the DNA. Within this sample are 160,000 or so clones, with around 80% of them counted one time only. Of the sample, roughly 0.64% is held by the ten largest clones.

Looking up the germline V gene yields CDR1 LGHNA and CDR2 YSLEER. The CDR3, from cysteine to phenylalanine, totals 14 residues. The only DNA kept is the CDR3, 42 bases in frame from the first base. With regard to this clone: Its specific antigen is unknown. Per-nucleotide qualities are absent, and no much larger clonotype sits a single base away.

Study-wide conclusions, independent of this receptor: A later analysis associated 15,000 to 20,000 TCR beta sequences with specific HLA alleles at a false discovery rate of 0.05. The 87-base-pair reads could not distinguish some IMGT-functional V segments, including TRBV6-2 and TRBV6-3, so those segments were excluded. V-gene and J-gene trimming of TCR beta chains was associated with a missense DCLRE1C variant in a later genetic analysis, and the association was replicated in an independent cohort. The classifier was reported to diagnose cytomegalovirus status with high specificity and sensitivity in both the original cohort and the validation cohort. Compared with the approximately 710-donor mean, donors in an Asian-associated ancestry cluster had fewer N-insertions in productive TCRs, according to a later genetic analysis. A later analysis found that TCR association rates varied across HLA loci, with DRB1 alleles showing the most associated TCRs and HLA-C alleles the fewest. Because counts were too low, roughly 16 rarely observed V segments, including chromosome 9 orphons, were excluded from the earlier analysis of roughly 580 of the donors. Because HLA typing was missing for some donors at each locus, association tests included only the typed subset. A later analysis reported that several top co-occurrence clusters appeared linked to parvovirus B19, influenza, CMV and Epstein-Barr virus. The study gave a list of 150 to 200 TCR beta chains associated with cytomegalovirus. The presence/absence analyses assumed that sequencing depth was roughly uniform across donors, and that assumption may not be true. In an earlier analysis of some 500 of the donors, most TCR beta V segments appeared in productive rearrangements about 87% or about 30% of the time, broadly matching IMGT annotations. Compared with equally common non-associated chains, HLA-associated TCR beta chains in a later analysis were more clonally expanded and had lower generation probabilities. For the cohort, immune exposure information was limited to CMV serostatus. A further reported finding was that TCR beta sequences accurately predicted the HLA-A and HLA-B alleles for most subjects in the first cohort. Correlated functional status among segregating V segments might be attributable to linkage disequilibrium, but an unknown experimental factor could not be ruled out. In a later analysis, most CMV-associated TCR beta chains were found to appear HLA-restricted, with HLA associations seemingly driven largely by CMV exposure. According to the authors, the approach could potentially be generalized to other disease states and immunological phenotypes. In this cohort, only TCR beta chains were sequenced, and detectable features were limited by the absence of alpha or paired-chain data. A cluster of highly shared sequence variants was judged likely to be a technical artifact of the sequencing pipeline. Three of the identified cytomegalovirus-associated TCR beta chains were confirmed in vitro to be specific for cytomegalovirus antigens. When HLA alleles, especially DR and DQ, strongly co-occurred, TCR associations were difficult to assign to individual alleles. Across donors, most TCR sequences were observed very rarely, whereas some public TCRs were present in many individuals.

This TCR derives from a woman between 35 and 50 years old in good health and CMV-seronegative. Material: PBMCs. The chain is encoded by TRBV4-3 joined to TRBJ2-5; 10 bases in the middle match TRBD2. The J call is uncertain, as TRBJ2-7 better fits the DNA end. Read as DNA, the sequence is TGCGCCAGCAGCCAAGGGACTAGCGGCTACGAGCAGTACTTC. This codes for CASSQGTSGYEQYF.